Included here is one TCR beta chain sequence, with context. The antigen remains undetermined. Assay used: immunoSEQ multiplex PCR; TCRdb lists only in-frame clones, some missing. The sample has about 820,000 clones; 80% to 95% are singletons. The data stem from a study of shared clonotypes between healthy human individuals. Whole-study context: Per donor, three plates held CD4 naive cells, three held CD4 memory, two held CD8 naive and one held CD8 memory.

Study outcomes and limitations: Clonotype sharing across a few donors was observed for around 4.5% of naive CD4 clonotypes. A generally larger estimated richness was seen in naive subsets than in memory subsets.

V lost 1 base, J lost 6 bases, and 2 bases stayed unmatched. From germline, CDR1 is LGHNA and CDR2 YSLEER. The CDR3 is 14 amino acids. Naive CD8 cells lacked CD45RO and underwent positive selection for CCR7, leaving out terminally differentiated effector memory CD45RA+ cells. The donor cohort consisted entirely of Caucasian adults residing in Nashville, Tennessee. The sample consisted of naive CD8+ T cells sorted from blood. This sequence joins TRBV4-3 and TRBJ2-1; 8 bases match TRBD2. This receptor was taken from a man in his thirties or forties in good health. CDR3 region: CASSQAGGRNEQFF. CDR3 coding DNA: TGCGCCAGCAGCCAAGCGGGGGGGCGCAATGAGCAGTTCTTC.